This T cell receptor (beta chain) was identified in a study of T cell responses to AZD1222 COVID-19 vaccine. Profiled with immunoSEQ multiplex PCR; TCRdb holds only in-frame clones, not every one. The repertoire consists of roughly 200,000 clones, with approximately 92% occurring once and the leading ten covering 0.95% to 1.3%. Overall study results and limits: The donor cohort was predominantly white British with a female majority, and clonal diversity may have been underestimated.

Germline loops: CDR1 DFQATT, CDR2 SNEGSKA (reference sequence). V lost 3 bases, J lost 4 bases, and 12 bases lay in between. This CDR3 spans 13 amino acids. In this sample, this clone turned up a few times. Its target is unknown. The clonotype was recovered from an adult who received the MenACWY meningococcal vaccine as a control. This chain uses TRBV20-1 with TRBJ1-1, with a tentative D call TRBD1 (6 bases). The sequencing used peripheral blood, collected 28 days after the second dose of the MenACWY control vaccine. CDR3 loop: CSASARGGTEAFF. The CDR3 DNA follows: TGCAGTGCTAGTGCCAGGGGTGGCACTGAAGCTTTCTTT.